The 20 T cell receptor beta chains given below trace back to one sample, sequenced in a study of graft-versus-host responses after intestinal transplantation (dated by TCRdb to the early 2020s). What the time point label conveys for this sample: cells obtained before transplantation from donor or recipient. These TCRs are of unknown antigen specificity. The library relied on the immunoSEQ multiplex PCR assay. TCRdb limited this immuneACCESS table to in-frame rearrangements with V and J called. A share of clones is missing; checked studies link under half to unresolved V genes, and the rest is unexplained. For this sample the table gives 75,000 to 100,000 clones, of which 80% to 85% were detected only once. The top ten clones comprise roughly 15% of the sample. Sequencing used unstimulated CD8+ T cells sorted from spleen or lymph node cells, obtained before intestinal transplant. Receptors originate from a human donor who received an intestinal transplant.

The chain has TRBV4-1 and TRBJ2-7; D is perhaps TRBD2 (7 bases). This CDR3 comprises 16 residues. The V gene lost 4 bases and the J gene lost 3 bases, with 19 bases spanning the gap. Germline V gene data show CDR1 as MGHRA and CDR2 as YSYEKL. The CDR3 sequence: CASSPPRGGGNYEQYF. The CDR3 nucleotides are TGCGCCAGCAGCCCGCCCAGGGGAGGGGGGAACTACGAGCAGTACTTC.

This chain uses TRBV5-1 with TRBJ1-4; D call uncertain. The CDR3 has 16 residues. Trimming removed 0 bases at V and 4 bases at J, with 13 bases between. Germline CDR1 and CDR2: SGHRS and YFSETQ. CDR3 loop: CASSLERVTGNEKLFF. The CDR3 DNA reads as TGCGCCAGCAGCTTGGAGAGGGTTACGGGTAATGAAAAACTGTTTTTT.

DNA for the CDR3: TGTGCCAGCAGCTTCCTAGCGGGACCCGATACGCAGTATTTT. It translates to CASSFLAGPDTQYF. The chain couples TRBV11-2 to TRBJ2-3; TRBD2 agrees at 9 bases. The germline gives CDR1 SGHAT, CDR2 FQNNGV. The CDR3 loop spans 14 amino acids. With V trimmed by 3 bases and J by 6 bases, 4 bases remained unmatched.

To note about this clone: The sample has other DNA sequences that encode this CDR3 too. The chain is built from TRBV28 and TRBJ2-7, with D possibly matching TRBD2 (7 bases). This CDR3 comprises 13 residues. Trimming removed 8 bases at V and 5 bases at J, with 16 bases between. CDR1 is MDHEN, CDR2 SYDVKM, per germline. The CDR3 reads CASRTGAGDEQYF. CDR3 bases: TGTGCCAGCCGGACGGGGGCGGGGGACGAGCAGTACTTC. The variable domain in full, completed from reference TRBV28 and TRBJ2-7, reads DVKVTQSSRYLVKRTGEKVFLECVQDMDHENMFWYRQDPGLGLRLIYFSYDVKMKEKGDIPEGYSVSREKKERFSLILESASTNQTSMYLCASRTGAGDEQYFGPGTRLTVT.

This chain connects TRBV28 to TRBJ2-5; D is unresolved. The J call is in doubt because the DNA end fits TRBJ2-7 better. The CDR3 length is 13 residues. CDR1 and CDR2 from the germline V gene are MDHEN and SYDVKM. CDR3 protein: CASSLVQRYEQYF. CDR3 bases: TGTGCCAGCAGTTTGGTACAGAGATACGAGCAGTACTTC.

This sequence joins TRBV9 and TRBJ1-6; D call uncertain. CDR3 size: 14 residues. From germline, CDR1 is SGDLS and CDR2 YYNGEE. The V end was cut by 4 bases, the J end by 5 bases, with 10 bases between. The CDR3: CASSRFQDNSPLHF. CDR3 nucleotide sequence: TGTGCCAGCAGCCGTTTTCAGGATAATTCACCCCTCCACTTT.

V usage is TRBV6-1 and J usage is TRBJ1-5, with D unclear. Trimming cost V 2 bases and J 5 bases, with 4 bases left between them. The CDR3 totals 12 residues. Germline CDR1 MNHNS, CDR2 SASEGT. The chain's CDR3 is CASSEYHQPQHF. The DNA for the CDR3 is TGTGCCAGCAGTGAATATCATCAGCCCCAGCATTTT.

The chain is built from TRBV2 and TRBJ1-2; a possible D gene is TRBD1 (5 bases). Germline assignment: CDR1 SNHLY and CDR2 FYNNEI. V lost 1 base to trimming and J lost 2 bases, with 11 bases between them. The CDR3 totals 15 residues. This chain's CDR3 is CASSEGGGGNYGYTF. Here the CDR3 DNA reads TGTGCCAGCAGTGAAGGAGGCGGGGGAAACTATGGCTACACCTTC.

Only one count was recorded for this clone. The rearrangement uses TRBV28 and TRBJ1-2; TRBD1 matches at 7 bases. Germline CDR1 reads MDHEN; CDR2 reads SYDVKM. The CDR3 sequence is 16 residues long. The V gene end was trimmed by 5 bases and the J gene end by 0 bases; junction bases not matched to a gene: 9. CDR3 coding DNA: TGTGCCAGCAGTCCACGGACAGGATATTCTAACTATGGCTACACCTTC. Residues: CASSPRTGYSNYGYTF.

The chain couples TRBV6-5 to TRBJ1-2; possibly TRBD1 for D (6 bases). Trimming left V 6 bases short and J 6 bases short, with 14 bases between. The CDR3 covers 13 residues. CDR1 and CDR2 (germline): MNHEY, SVGAGI. The CDR3 DNA reads TGTGCCAGCAGCCAATTTACAGGGCATGGCTACACCTTC. It is translated as CASSQFTGHGYTF.

The V and J genes are TRBV5-1 and TRBJ2-1, with 7 bases fitting TRBD1. The CDR3 is made up of 15 amino acids. Germline-derived CDR1 and CDR2 are SGHRS and YFSETQ. Trimming removed 0 bases from V and 4 bases from J; junction bases left unmatched: 4. In DNA form, the CDR3 reads TGCGCCAGCAGCTTGGCCGGGACAGAATACAATGAGCAGTTCTTC. Translation gives CASSLAGTEYNEQFF.

The chain combines TRBV13 with TRBJ2-1; D is perhaps TRBD2 (6 bases). Germline V CDR1 and CDR2: PRHDT, FYEKMQ (reference sequence). This CDR3 region has 15 residues. The germline V and J ends were trimmed by 2 bases and 0 bases, with 8 bases remaining between them. The CDR3 sequence is CASSLHGSSYNEQFF. In DNA, the CDR3 is TGTGCCAGCAGCTTACACGGGAGCTCCTACAATGAGCAGTTCTTC.

This clone has just a few counts. V gene TRBV15 combines with J gene TRBJ2-7; TRBD1 matches at 8 bases. Trimming cost V 3 bases and J 0 bases; bases outside gene matches: 7. This CDR3 has 16 residues. Germline CDR1 and CDR2: LNHNV and YYDKDF (reference sequence). Here the CDR3 reads CATSRAQGQVSYEQYF. For the CDR3, the DNA is TGTGCCACCAGCAGGGCCCAGGGACAGGTCTCCTACGAGCAGTACTTC.

The CDR3 loop reads CASSPPDGIEETQYF. The CDR3 DNA follows: TGTGCCAGCTCACCACCGGATGGTATCGAGGAGACCCAGTACTTC. The chain couples TRBV18 to TRBJ2-5; D gene uncertain. Germline CDR1 is KGHSH and CDR2 is LQKENI. The CDR3 sequence is 15 residues long. V lost 0 bases and J lost 5, with 13 bases in between.

The chain carries TRBV28 and TRBJ2-7; 8 nucleotides align to TRBD1. CDR1 and CDR2 (germline): MDHEN, SYDVKM. The V and J ends lost 4 bases and 3 bases, in that order; junction bases with no gene match: 5. There are 14 residues in the CDR3. The CDR3 region has the DNA TGTGCCAGCAGTTCCCCGGGACAGGTCTACGAGCAGTACTTC. Amino acid sequence: CASSSPGQVYEQYF.

The chain combines TRBV28 with TRBJ2-1, with 9 positions matching TRBD1. The V gene's germline CDR1 is MDHEN and CDR2 SYDVKM. Unmatched junction bases numbered 14, after V lost 3 bases and J lost 5 bases. The CDR3 has 18 amino acids. The CDR3 sequence: CASSFPPRRDRDDNEQFF. For the CDR3, the DNA is TGTGCCAGCAGTTTCCCCCCCCGCCGGGACAGGGACGACAATGAGCAGTTCTTC. The full variable domain, in which reference TRBV28 and TRBJ2-1 provide the parts outside the CDR3, is DVKVTQSSRYLVKRTGEKVFLECVQDMDHENMFWYRQDPGLGLRLIYFSYDVKMKEKGDIPEGYSVSREKKERFSLILESASTNQTSMYLCASSFPPRRDRDDNEQFFGPGTRLTVL.

V is TRBV9 and J is TRBJ1-2; D not resolved. Per germline, CDR1 SGDLS and CDR2 YYNGEE. The V end lost 3 bases, the J end lost 5 bases, and 8 bases lay between the germline ends. The CDR3 covers 12 residues. CDR3: CASSGRDYGYTF. Written as DNA, the CDR3 is TGTGCCAGCAGCGGCCGGGATTATGGCTACACCTTC.

The chain joins TRBV15 to TRBJ1-2; 8 nucleotides line up with TRBD1. The CDR3 consists of 14 residues. Losses at the gene ends were 0 bases for V and 8 bases for J; bases not matched to a gene: 5. CDR1 and CDR2 from the germline V gene are LNHNV and YYDKDF (reference sequence). CDR3 amino acids: CATSRERTGQGYTF. CDR3 sequence (DNA): TGTGCCACCAGCAGAGAGAGGACAGGGCAAGGCTACACCTTC.

The gene calls are TRBV29-1 and TRBJ2-7, with 15 bases identical to TRBD2. The V and J ends lost 4 bases and 1 base, in that order; junction bases with no gene match: 2. CDR3 length: 15 amino acids. Germline CDR1 SQVTM, CDR2 ANQGSEA. CDR3 loop: CSVGGTSGRSYEQYF. The DNA of the CDR3 is TGCAGCGTTGGGGGGACTAGCGGGAGGTCCTACGAGCAGTACTTC.

V usage is TRBV7-2 and J usage is TRBJ2-7, with 11 positions matching TRBD2. V was pared by 4 bases and J by 3 bases, with 5 bases of the junction left unmatched. This CDR3 has 15 residues. The germline CDR1 and CDR2 sequences are SGHTA and FQGNSA. CDR3 DNA sequence: TGTGCCAGCAGCTCCCTAGCGGGGGGCCTCTACGAGCAGTACTTC. Translating it yields CASSSLAGGLYEQYF.